This TCR beta chain emerged from a study of T cell responses to AZD1222 COVID-19 vaccine. Regarding the study as a whole: Spike-specific TCR breadth rose after two AZD1222 doses, and depth rose as well.

From germline, CDR1 is LNHDA and CDR2 SQIVND (reference sequence). The CDR3 covers 13 residues. The V gene lost 3 bases and the J gene lost 1 base, with 6 bases spanning the gap. Clones were sequenced by immunoSEQ multiplex PCR, and TCRdb holds only the in-frame ones, with some missing. The sample includes tens of thousands of clones, approximately 85% seen only once; the top ten take around 10%. This clone was counted once. What it binds is not known. This clonotype was obtained from an adult who received the AZD1222 COVID-19 vaccine. The sample here was peripheral blood, taken 28 days after the second AZD1222 dose. The chain joins TRBV19 to TRBJ1-1; D gene uncertain. DNA of the CDR3: TGTGCCAGTAGTATTATGGGGAACACTGAAGCTTTCTTT. It yields the protein CASSIMGNTEAFF. Variable domain in full (rest from reference TRBV19 and TRBJ1-1): DGGITQSPKYLFRKEGQNVTLSCEQNLNHDAMYWYRQDPGQGLRLIYYSQIVNDFQKGDIAEGYSVSREKKESFPLTVTSAQKNPTAFYLCASSIMGNTEAFFGQGTRLTVV.